The 4 T cell receptor beta chains in this list originate from one sample, sequenced in a study of graft-versus-host responses after intestinal transplantation. Data came from immunoSEQ multiplex PCR; TCRdb stores just in-frame clones and leaves some out. The sample contains approximately 120,000 clones, about 92% of which appear only once. Their specific antigens are unknown. This sample comprised unstimulated CD4+ T cells sorted from spleen or lymph node cells, obtained before intestinal transplant. The source is a human donor who received an intestinal transplant.

This clone has only one observation. V usage is TRBV5-4 and J usage is TRBJ2-7; D is unresolved. This CDR3 has 13 amino acids. The germline V gene encodes CDR1 SGHNT and CDR2 YYREEE (reference sequence). Trimming took 7 bases from V and 3 from J, leaving 14 bases between them. CDR3 nucleotide sequence: TGTGCCAGCCTCTCCCCCCATGACTACGAGCAGTACTTC. Its translation: CASLSPHDYEQYF.

The chain uses TRBV9 and TRBJ1-4; 8 nucleotides agree with TRBD1. CDR3 length: 14 residues. Germline-derived CDR1 and CDR2 are SGDLS and YYNGEE. V lost 0 bases to trimming and J lost 5 bases; unmatched junction nucleotides: 0. CDR3 sequence (DNA): TGTGCCAGCAGCGTAGGACAGGGGAATGAAAAACTGTTTTTT. Encoded protein: CASSVGQGNEKLFF.

The rearrangement uses TRBV5-1 and TRBJ1-2; TRBD1 might be the D (5 bases). The CDR3 runs 13 residues. V lost 6 bases to trimming and J lost 1 base, with 10 bases between them. Germline V CDR1 and CDR2: SGHRS, YFSETQ. The chain's CDR3 is CASNPGDNYGYTF. In nucleotides, the CDR3 is TGCGCCAGCAACCCGGGGGATAACTATGGCTACACCTTC.

The chain has TRBV5-1 and TRBJ2-5; 11 bases map to TRBD1. Unmatched junction bases numbered 1, after V lost 3 bases and J lost 3 bases. The CDR3 consists of 14 residues. Per germline, CDR1 SGHRS and CDR2 YFSETQ. CDR3 nucleotide sequence: TGCGCCAGCAGCTGGGGACAGGGGGAAGAGACCCAGTACTTC. This translates into CASSWGQGEETQYF.